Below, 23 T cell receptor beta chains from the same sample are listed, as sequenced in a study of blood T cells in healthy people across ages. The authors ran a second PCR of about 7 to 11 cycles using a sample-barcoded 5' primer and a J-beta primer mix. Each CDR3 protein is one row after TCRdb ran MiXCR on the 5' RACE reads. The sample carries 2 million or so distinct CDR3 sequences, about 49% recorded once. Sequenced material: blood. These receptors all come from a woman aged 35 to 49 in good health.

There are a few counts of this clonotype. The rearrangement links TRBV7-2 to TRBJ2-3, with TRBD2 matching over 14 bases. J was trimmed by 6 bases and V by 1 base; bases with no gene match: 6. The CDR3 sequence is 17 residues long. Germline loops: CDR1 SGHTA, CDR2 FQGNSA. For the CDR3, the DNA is TGTGCCAGCAGCTTAGGACTAGCGGGGGGGATCTGGGATACGCAGTATTTT. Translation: CASSLGLAGGIWDTQYF. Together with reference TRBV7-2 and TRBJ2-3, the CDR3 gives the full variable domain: GAGVSQSPSNKVTEKGKDVELRCDPISGHTALYWYRQSLGQGLEFLIYFQGNSAPDKSGLPSDRFSAERTGGSVSTLTIQRTQQEDSAVYLCASSLGLAGGIWDTQYFGPGTRLTVL.

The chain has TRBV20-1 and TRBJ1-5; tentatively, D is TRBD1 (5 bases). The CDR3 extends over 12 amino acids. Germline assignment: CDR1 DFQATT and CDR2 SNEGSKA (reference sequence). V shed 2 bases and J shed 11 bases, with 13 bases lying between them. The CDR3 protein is CSARWGSAAQHF. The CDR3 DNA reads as TGCAGTGCTAGATGGGGCTCCGCAGCCCAGCATTTT.

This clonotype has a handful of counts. Here the CDR3 DNA reads TGCGCCAGCAGCCGCCGGGGTGGGGAGAATACAGATACGCAGTATTTT. Protein product: CASSRRGGENTDTQYF. V gene TRBV4-3 combines with J gene TRBJ2-3; possible D gene TRBD2, 5 bases. The V gene's germline CDR1 is LGHNA and CDR2 YSLEER. Trimming shortened V by 4 bases and J by 3 bases, and 17 bases separated the two germline ends. The CDR3 is 16 amino acids.

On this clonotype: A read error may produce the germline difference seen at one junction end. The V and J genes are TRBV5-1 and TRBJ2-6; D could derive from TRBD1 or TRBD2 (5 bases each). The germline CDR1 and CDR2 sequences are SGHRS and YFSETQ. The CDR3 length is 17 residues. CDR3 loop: CASSSSQRGAGANVPTF. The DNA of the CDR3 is TGCGCCAGCAGCTCTTCCCAGAGGGGAGCTGGGGCCAACGTCCCGACTTTC. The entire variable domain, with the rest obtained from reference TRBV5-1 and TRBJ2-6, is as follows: KAGVTQTPRYLIKTRGQQVTLSCSPISGHRSVSWYQQTPGQGLQFLFEYFSETQRNKGNFPGRFSGRQFSNSRSEMNVSTLELGDSALYLCASSSSQRGAGANVPTFGAGSRLTVL.

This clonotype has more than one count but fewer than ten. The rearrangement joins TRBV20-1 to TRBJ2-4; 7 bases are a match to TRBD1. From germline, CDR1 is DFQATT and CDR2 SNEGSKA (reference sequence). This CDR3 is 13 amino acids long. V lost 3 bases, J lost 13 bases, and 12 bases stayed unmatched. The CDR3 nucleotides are TGCAGTGCTAGGGAAGGACAGGTGGGTGAGCAGTACTTC. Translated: CSAREGQVGEQYF.

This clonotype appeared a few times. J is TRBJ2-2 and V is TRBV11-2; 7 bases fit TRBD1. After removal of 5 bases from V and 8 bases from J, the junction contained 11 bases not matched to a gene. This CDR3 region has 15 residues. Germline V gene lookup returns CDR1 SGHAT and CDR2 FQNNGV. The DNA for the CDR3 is TGTGCCAGCAGCAAACGGGACAGATCAGCAGGGGAGCTGTTTTTT. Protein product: CASSKRDRSAGELFF. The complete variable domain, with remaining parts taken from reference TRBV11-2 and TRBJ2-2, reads EAGVAQSPRYKIIEKRQSVAFWCNPISGHATLYWYQQILGQGPKLLIQFQNNGVVDDSQLPKDRFSAERLKGVDSTLKIQPAKLEDSAVYLCASSKRDRSAGELFFGEGSRLTVL.

This CDR3 reads CASRETGIDIQYF. The DNA for the CDR3 is TGTGCCAGCAGAGAGACAGGGATTGACATTCAGTACTTC. This chain links TRBV7-2 with TRBJ2-4; 7 bases agree with TRBD1. The V gene end was trimmed by 6 bases and the J gene end by 8 bases; junction bases not matched to a gene: 7. Germline values: CDR1 SGHTA, CDR2 FQGNSA. This CDR3 has 13 residues.

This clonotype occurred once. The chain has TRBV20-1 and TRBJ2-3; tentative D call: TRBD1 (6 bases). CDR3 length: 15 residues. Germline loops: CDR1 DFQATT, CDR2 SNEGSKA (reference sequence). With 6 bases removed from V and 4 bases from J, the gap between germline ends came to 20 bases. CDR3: CSAVSAGAGADTQYF. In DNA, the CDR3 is TGCAGTGCCGTATCGGCAGGGGCCGGGGCAGATACGCAGTATTTT.

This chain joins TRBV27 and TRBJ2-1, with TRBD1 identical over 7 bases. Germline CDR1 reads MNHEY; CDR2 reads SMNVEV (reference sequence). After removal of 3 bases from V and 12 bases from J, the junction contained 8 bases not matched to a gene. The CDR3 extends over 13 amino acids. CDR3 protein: CASSFYGDSVQFF. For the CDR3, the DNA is TGTGCCAGCAGTTTCTATGGGGACAGTGTGCAGTTCTTC.

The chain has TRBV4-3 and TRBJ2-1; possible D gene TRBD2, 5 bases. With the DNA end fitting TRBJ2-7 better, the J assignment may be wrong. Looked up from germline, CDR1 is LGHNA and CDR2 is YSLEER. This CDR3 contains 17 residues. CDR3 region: CASSQGRGLSSYNEQYF. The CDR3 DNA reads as TGCGCCAGCAGCCAAGGCAGAGGGCTAAGCTCCTACAATGAGCAGTACTTC.

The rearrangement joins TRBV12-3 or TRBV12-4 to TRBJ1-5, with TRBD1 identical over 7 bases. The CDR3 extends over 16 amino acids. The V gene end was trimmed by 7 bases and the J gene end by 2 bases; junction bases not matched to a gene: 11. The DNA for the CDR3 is TGTGCCAGCAAACGTACAGGGGCCCAGGGCAATCAGCCCCAGCATTTT. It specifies CASKRTGAQGNQPQHF.

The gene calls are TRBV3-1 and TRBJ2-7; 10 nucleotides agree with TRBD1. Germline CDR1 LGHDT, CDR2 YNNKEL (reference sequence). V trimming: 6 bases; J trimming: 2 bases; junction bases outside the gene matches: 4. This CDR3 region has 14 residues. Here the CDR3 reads CASSQTGGTYEQYF. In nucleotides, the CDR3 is TGTGCCAGCAGTCAGACAGGGGGCACCTACGAGCAGTACTTC.

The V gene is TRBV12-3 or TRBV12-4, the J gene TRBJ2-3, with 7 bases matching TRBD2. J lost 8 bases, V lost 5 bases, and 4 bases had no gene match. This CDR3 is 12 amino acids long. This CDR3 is CASSPAGVTQYF. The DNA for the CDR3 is TGTGCCAGCAGTCCGGCGGGGGTTACGCAGTATTTT.

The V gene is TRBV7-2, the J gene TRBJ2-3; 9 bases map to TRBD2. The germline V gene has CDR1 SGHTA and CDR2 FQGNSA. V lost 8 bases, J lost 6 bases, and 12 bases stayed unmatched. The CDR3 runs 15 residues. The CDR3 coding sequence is TGTGCCAGCGTACTAGCGGGCCGGGGGTATGATACGCAGTATTTT. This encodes CASVLAGRGYDTQYF. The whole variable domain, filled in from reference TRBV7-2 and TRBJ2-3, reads GAGVSQSPSNKVTEKGKDVELRCDPISGHTALYWYRQSLGQGLEFLIYFQGNSAPDKSGLPSDRFSAERTGGSVSTLTIQRTQQEDSAVYLCASVLAGRGYDTQYFGPGTRLTVL.

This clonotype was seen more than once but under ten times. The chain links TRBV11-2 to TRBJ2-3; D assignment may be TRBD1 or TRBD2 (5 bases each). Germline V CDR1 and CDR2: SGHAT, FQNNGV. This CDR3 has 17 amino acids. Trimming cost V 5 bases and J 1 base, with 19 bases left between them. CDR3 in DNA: TGTGCCAGCAGCCCCCGCTTGCAGGGCGGGCGCACAGATACGCAGTATTTT. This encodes CASSPRLQGGRTDTQYF.

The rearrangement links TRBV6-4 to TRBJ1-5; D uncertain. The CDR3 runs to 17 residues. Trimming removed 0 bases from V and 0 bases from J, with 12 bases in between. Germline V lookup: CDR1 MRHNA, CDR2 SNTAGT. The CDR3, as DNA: TGTGCCAGCAGTGACTCGTGGTCCAGGCCTAGCAATCAGCCCCAGCATTTT. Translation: CASSDSWSRPSNQPQHF.

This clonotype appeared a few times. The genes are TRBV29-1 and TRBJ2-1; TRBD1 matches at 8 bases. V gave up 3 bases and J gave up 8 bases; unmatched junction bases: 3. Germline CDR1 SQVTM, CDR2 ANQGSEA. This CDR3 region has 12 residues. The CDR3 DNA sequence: TGCAGCGTTGAGTTACAGGGGGATGAGCAGTTCTTC. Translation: CSVELQGDEQFF.

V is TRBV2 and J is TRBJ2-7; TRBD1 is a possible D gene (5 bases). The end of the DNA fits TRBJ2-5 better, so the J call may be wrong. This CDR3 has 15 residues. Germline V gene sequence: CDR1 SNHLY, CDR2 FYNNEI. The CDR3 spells CASRSGRVGRETQYF. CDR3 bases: TGTGCCAGCAGATCCGGCAGGGTAGGAAGAGAGACCCAGTACTTC.

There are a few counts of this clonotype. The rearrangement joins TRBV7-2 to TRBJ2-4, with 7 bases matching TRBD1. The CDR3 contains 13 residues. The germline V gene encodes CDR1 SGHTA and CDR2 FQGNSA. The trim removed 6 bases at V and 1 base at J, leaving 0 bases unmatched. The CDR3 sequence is CASRTGAKNIQYF. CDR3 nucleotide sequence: TGTGCCAGCAGGACAGGGGCCAAAAACATTCAGTACTTC.

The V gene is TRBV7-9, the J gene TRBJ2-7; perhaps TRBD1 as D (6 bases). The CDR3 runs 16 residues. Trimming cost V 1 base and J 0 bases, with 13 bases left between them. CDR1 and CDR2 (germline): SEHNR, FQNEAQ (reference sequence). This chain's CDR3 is CASSLGLGTSSYEQYF. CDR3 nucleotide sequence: TGTGCCAGCAGCTTAGGTTTGGGGACAAGCTCCTACGAGCAGTACTTC.

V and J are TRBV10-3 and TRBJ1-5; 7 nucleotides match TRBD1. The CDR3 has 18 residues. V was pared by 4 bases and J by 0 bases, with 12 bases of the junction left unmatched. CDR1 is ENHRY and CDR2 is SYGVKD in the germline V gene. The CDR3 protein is CAISAGRQGDFSNQPQHF. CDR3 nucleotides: TGTGCCATCAGTGCGGGGAGACAGGGAGATTTTAGCAATCAGCCCCAGCATTTT.

The CDR3 nucleotides read TGTGCCAGCAGTGAAGCGCCGACAGGCCGCGGGGGCTACACCTTC. Its protein is CASSEAPTGRGGYTF. The rearrangement links TRBV6-1 to TRBJ1-2; possibly TRBD1 for D (6 bases). The CDR3 loop spans 15 amino acids. Per the germline V gene, CDR1 is MNHNS and CDR2 is SASEGT. The germline V and J ends were trimmed by 0 bases and 8 bases, with 16 bases remaining between them.

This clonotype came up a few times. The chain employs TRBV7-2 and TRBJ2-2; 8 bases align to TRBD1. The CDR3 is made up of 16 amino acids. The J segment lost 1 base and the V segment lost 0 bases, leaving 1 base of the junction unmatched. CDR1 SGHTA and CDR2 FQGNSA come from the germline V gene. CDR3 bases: TGTGCCAGCAGCTTAGCGGGGACAGGGAACACCGGGGAGCTGTTTTTT. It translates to CASSLAGTGNTGELFF. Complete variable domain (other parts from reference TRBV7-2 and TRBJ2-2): GAGVSQSPSNKVTEKGKDVELRCDPISGHTALYWYRQSLGQGLEFLIYFQGNSAPDKSGLPSDRFSAERTGGSVSTLTIQRTQQEDSAVYLCASSLAGTGNTGELFFGEGSRLTVL.